This is a list of T cell receptor beta chains from one sample in a study of molecular identifiers for immune sequencing clone quantification. TCRdb re-called the PCR reads through MiXCR, storing one row per CDR3 protein. In the table there are 100,000 or so distinct CDR3 sequences, 36% of which are singletons. Material for sequencing was naive CD8+ T cells from blood, with Jurkat cell RNA spiked in. The source of these receptors is a human donor in good health. Some libraries in this study had Jurkat cell RNA spiked in. Each CDR3 is given with its conserved first and last residue. D genes are given only for firm matches. Rows may omit the clone size; those that give it use once, few, many or a size class.

NA	TRBV27	NA	TRBJ1-1	TGTGCCAGCAGTTTAATGGGACCCACTGAAGCTTTCTTT	CASSLMGPTEAFF
many	TRBV5-6	NA	TRBJ1-5	TGTGCCAGCAGCTTAGGGCCCAATCAGCCCCAGCATTTT	CASSLGPNQPQHF
few	TRBV6-1	NA	TRBJ1-1	TGTGCCAGCAGTGAATTCAATTGGGGGCTGAACACTGAAGCTTTCTTT	CASSEFNWGLNTEAFF
few	TRBV10-1	TRBD2	TRBJ2-1	TGCGCCAGCAGCGCCGGGACTAGCAGACACAATGAGCAGTTCTTC	CASSAGTSRHNEQFF
few	TRBV5-4	TRBD2	TRBJ2-7	TGTGCCAGCAGCTTTCTAGCGGGGGCAGGGGGCGAGCAGTACTTC	CASSFLAGAGGEQYF
few	TRBV28	TRBD1	TRBJ1-5	TGTGCCAGCAGTTTGATGGGACAGGGTATCAATCAGCCCCAGCATTTT	CASSLMGQGINQPQHF
many	TRBV4-3	NA	TRBJ2-7	TGCGCCAGCAGCCAAGACGCAGGGGATGACGAGCAGTACTTC	CASSQDAGDDEQYF
few	TRBV27	TRBD2	TRBJ2-7	TGTGCCAGCAGTTTATTTGCGGGGGCCTACGAGCAGTACTTC	CASSLFAGAYEQYF
many	TRBV2	NA	TRBJ2-6	TGTGCCAGCCTAGGCTCTGGGGCCAACGTCCTGACTTTC	CASLGSGANVLTF
NA	TRBV7-9	TRBD1	TRBJ2-7	TGTGCCAGCAGCTTCGACAGGGGGCACACCTACGTACAGTACTTC	CASSFDRGHTYVQYF
few	TRBV7-9	NA	TRBJ2-7	TGTGCCAGCAGGGGTTGGGCGGGCCACGAGCAGTACTTC	CASRGWAGHEQYF
NA	TRBV13	NA	TRBJ2-2	TGTGCCAGCAGCGGAGCCTATGCACTCACCGGGGAGCTGTTTTTT	CASSGAYALTGELFF
few	TRBV11-2	NA	TRBJ2-7	TGTGCCAGCAGCTACCGAGCGGCCTACGAGCAGTACTTC	CASSYRAAYEQYF
NA	TRBV10-3	NA	TRBJ2-3	TGTGCCATCAGTGAACAGCCCACAGATACGCAGTATTTT	CAISEQPTDTQYF
many	TRBV29-1	NA	TRBJ2-2	TGCAGCGTTGAGGTGGGGAACACCGGGGAGCTGTTTTTT	CSVEVGNTGELFF
few	TRBV4-3	TRBD2	TRBJ2-3	TGCGCCAGCAGCCACCCCGCTAGCGGGAGCCCAGATACGCAGTATTTT	CASSHPASGSPDTQYF
few	TRBV28	NA	TRBJ1-1	TGTGCCAGCAGTTTACAAAGGGTGGGCACTGAAGCTTTCTTT	CASSLQRVGTEAFF
once	TRBV4-1	NA	TRBJ1-1	TGCGCCAGCAGCCAAGGGGCAGTCATGAACACTGAAGCTTTCTTT	CASSQGAVMNTEAFF
few	TRBV7-9	TRBD2	TRBJ2-7	TGTGCCAGCAGCTCTAGCGGGGCCCCCTACGAGCAGTACTTC	CASSSSGAPYEQYF
NA	TRBV9	NA	TRBJ2-1	TGTGCCAGCAGCGCGCCCCTACTAGCCCCCAGGGCATCGAGCTCCTACAATGAGCAGTTCTTC	CASSAPLLAPRASSSYNEQFF
NA	TRBV6-2/TRBV6-3	NA	TRBJ1-1	TGTGCCAGCAGTTTCCCAGACCGTGAAGCTTCCTTT	CASSFPDREASF
NA	TRBV28	NA	TRBJ2-5	TGTGCCAGCAGGTATCCCAGGGGTCGAGAGACCCAGTACTTC	CASRYPRGRETQYF
many	TRBV4-1	TRBD1	TRBJ2-7	TGCGCCAGCAGCCAAGAGACAGGGGTCAGCCTCGAGCAGTACTTC	CASSQETGVSLEQYF
few	TRBV13	NA	TRBJ1-6	TGTGCCAGCAGCACACACCAGGGGAAACTGACACCCCTCCACTTT	CASSTHQGKLTPLHF
few	TRBV7-9	NA	TRBJ2-7	TGTGCCAGCAGCCCATTGACGGGCCGCCACGAGCAGTACTTC	CASSPLTGRHEQYF
many	TRBV9	TRBD1	TRBJ2-7	TGTGCCAGCAGCCCACGGACAGGAACCTCCTACGAGCAGTACTTC	CASSPRTGTSYEQYF
many	TRBV28	NA	TRBJ2-7	TGTGCCAGCAGTTTAGTCCGGGAGCTCGCAAACGAGCAGTACTTC	CASSLVRELANEQYF
many	TRBV6-2/TRBV6-3	TRBD1	TRBJ2-7	TGTGCCAGCACCGACAGGGGATTTGACGAGCAGTACTTC	CASTDRGFDEQYF
once	TRBV7-2	NA	TRBJ1-2	TGTGCCAGCAGCGAGGACGCGAGAGCTAACTATGGCTACACCTTC	CASSEDARANYGYTF
many	TRBV6-6	NA	TRBJ2-7	TGTGCCAGCAGTTACCCCGCGACTAGTGTCGGGTACGAGCAGTACTTC	CASSYPATSVGYEQYF
many	TRBV9	NA	TRBJ2-2	TGTGCCAGCAGCGTAGTAGGAAACACCGGGGAGCTGTTTTTT	CASSVVGNTGELFF
few	TRBV2	TRBD2	TRBJ2-7	TGTGCCAGCAGTGGACTAGCGGGGGGAGGCGAGCAGTACTTC	CASSGLAGGGEQYF
few	TRBV11-2	NA	TRBJ2-1	TGTGCCAGCAGCTTAGCCGGGAGCGGTAATGAGCAGTTCTTC	CASSLAGSGNEQFF
NA	TRBV29-1	TRBD2	TRBJ2-7	TGCAGCGTTGAAGATCGGGGGACTAGCGGGAGTATAAGTTCCTACGAGCAGTACTTC	CSVEDRGTSGSISSYEQYF